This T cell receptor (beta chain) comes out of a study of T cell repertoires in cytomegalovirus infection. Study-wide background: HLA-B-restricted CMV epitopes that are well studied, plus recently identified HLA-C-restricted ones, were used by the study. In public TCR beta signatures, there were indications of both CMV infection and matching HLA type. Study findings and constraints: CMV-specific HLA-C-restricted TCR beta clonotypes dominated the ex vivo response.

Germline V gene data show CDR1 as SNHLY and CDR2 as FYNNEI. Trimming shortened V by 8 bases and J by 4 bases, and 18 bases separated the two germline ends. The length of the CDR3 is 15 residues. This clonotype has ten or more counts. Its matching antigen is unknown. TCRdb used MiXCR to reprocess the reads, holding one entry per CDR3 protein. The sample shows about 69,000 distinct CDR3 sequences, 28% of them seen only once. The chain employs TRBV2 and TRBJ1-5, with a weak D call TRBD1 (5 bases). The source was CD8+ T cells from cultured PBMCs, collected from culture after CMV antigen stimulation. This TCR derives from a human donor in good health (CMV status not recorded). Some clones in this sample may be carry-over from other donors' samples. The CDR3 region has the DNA TGTGCCAGCGAGCCCCACGGGGGGGAAAATCAGCCCCAGCATTTT. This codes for CASEPHGGENQPQHF. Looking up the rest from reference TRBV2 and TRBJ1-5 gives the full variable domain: EPEVTQTPSHQVTQMGQEVILRCVPISNHLYFYWYRQILGQKVEFLVSFYNNEISEKSEIFDDQFSVERPDGSNFTLKIRSTKLEDSAMYFCASEPHGGENQPQHFGDGTRLSIL.